This T cell receptor beta chain was documented in a study of post-analysis software for immune sequencing data. Across the study: As for disease course, relapsing-remitting, secondary progressive and progressive-relapsing multiple sclerosis were all included. Study outcomes and limitations: Four to six TRBV segments were more frequent in patients than controls; TRBV5-6, TRBV5-1 and TRBV20-1 belonged to this group.

Regarding this clonotype: What it binds is not known.

The germline V gene encodes CDR1 ENHRY and CDR2 SYGVKD. After removal of 7 bases from V and 5 bases from J, the junction contained 6 bases not matched to a gene. The CDR3 has 14 residues. Included in the TCR beta cDNA libraries were unique molecular identifiers. Via MiXCR, TCRdb re-called the PCR reads, giving one row per CDR3 protein. The repertoire holds about 800,000 distinct CDR3 sequences, 25% to 30% seen once, with roughly 0.57% in the top ten. The TCR sequence derives from a girl aged 5 to 17 with multiple sclerosis. The sequenced sample was blood. The gene calls are TRBV10-3 and TRBJ2-5, with 11 positions matching TRBD1. The CDR3 spells CAIKGTGGIETQYF. The CDR3 region has the DNA TGTGCCATCAAAGGGACAGGGGGGATCGAGACCCAGTACTTC.